A single sample is the source of the 26 T cell receptor beta chains below, sequenced in a study of spatial heterogeneity in lung cancer. Regarding time point: sample taken at primary tumor resection. TCRdb reprocessed the 5' RACE reads via MiXCR and lists one record per CDR3 protein. The data hold a few thousand distinct CDR3 sequences, with over 7.5% observed a single time. The source was normal lung tissue next to the tumor, collected at surgery. The receptors were sampled from a female donor with early-stage non-small cell lung cancer.

This clonotype is medium-sized. The gene calls are TRBV27 and TRBJ2-2; 7 nucleotides agree with TRBD1. There are 14 residues in the CDR3. Germline values: CDR1 MNHEY, CDR2 SMNVEV (reference sequence). V dropped 6 bases and J dropped 4; count of bases not matched to a gene: 5. CDR3 sequence: CASRDRALTGELFF. The CDR3 DNA reads TGTGCCAGCAGAGACAGGGCTCTCACCGGGGAGCTGTTTTTT.

In its sample, this clonotype ranks as medium-sized. The chain is built from TRBV28 and TRBJ2-5; 7 bases map to TRBD2. Unmatched junction bases numbered 5, after V lost 10 bases and J lost 9 bases. Germline V gene sequence: CDR1 MDHEN, CDR2 SYDVKM. The CDR3 runs to 10 residues. In DNA, the CDR3 is TGTGCCACCCTGGGGGGGTCCCAGTACTTC. Amino acids: CATLGGSQYF.

The rearrangement joins TRBV29-1 to TRBJ2-2; 7 bases line up with TRBD2. Germline CDR1 reads SQVTM; CDR2 reads ANQGSEA. This CDR3 is built from 14 residues. V gave up 7 bases and J gave up 4 bases; unmatched junction bases: 9. DNA for the CDR3: TGCAGCGCCTTACCCGGGGGGAGCACCGGGGAGCTGTTTTTT. Amino acid sequence: CSALPGGSTGELFF.

This clonotype is labeled as medium-sized. This chain joins TRBV18 and TRBJ2-2; 8 nucleotides match TRBD1. This CDR3 has 15 amino acids. Germline CDR1 and CDR2: KGHSH and LQKENI. Trimming cost V 2 bases and J 5 bases; bases outside gene matches: 4. CDR3 residues: CASSPGQGDTGELFF. The CDR3, as DNA: TGTGCCAGCTCACCAGGACAGGGAGATACCGGGGAGCTGTTTTTT.

This clonotype is medium-sized in the sample. The chain uses TRBV7-6 and TRBJ2-1; 7 bases align to TRBD2. After removal of 5 bases from V and 0 bases from J, the junction contained 10 bases not matched to a gene. Germline V gene data show CDR1 as SGHVS and CDR2 as FNYEAQ. This CDR3 has 17 amino acids. CDR3 residues: CASSPTGAGSSYNEQFF. CDR3 in DNA: TGTGCCAGCAGCCCGACTGGAGCGGGGAGCTCCTACAATGAGCAGTTCTTC.

By sample fraction, this clonotype is medium-sized. The rearrangement uses TRBV28 and TRBJ2-5; D is unresolved. V was pared by 7 bases and J by 2 bases, with 14 bases between. Germline V gives CDR1 MDHEN, CDR2 SYDVKM. The CDR3 runs to 14 residues. CDR3 DNA sequence: TGTGCCAGCACCCCGTTCGGTTCTCAAGAGACCCAGTACTTC. Its protein product is CASTPFGSQETQYF.

This clonotype counts as hyperexpanded. V gene TRBV7-8 combines with J gene TRBJ2-3; 8 bases agree with TRBD1. This CDR3 contains 16 residues. J lost 1 base, V lost 5 bases, and 8 bases had no gene match. Germline assignment: CDR1 SGHVS and CDR2 FQNEAQ. CDR3 coding DNA: TGTGCCAGCAGCCCGCGGACAGGGATGGGCACAGATACGCAGTATTTT. This translates into CASSPRTGMGTDTQYF.

The chain is built from TRBV7-6 and TRBJ1-5; D might be TRBD1 (6 bases). Trimming took 1 base from V and 4 from J, leaving 14 bases between them. The CDR3 contains 16 residues. The germline V gene has CDR1 SGHVS and CDR2 FNYEAQ. The CDR3 nucleotides are TGTGCCAGCAGCTTAGGCGGTGACAGGCGGAATCAGCCCCAGCATTTT. It codes for CASSLGGDRRNQPQHF.

In this sample, this clonotype turned up a few times. The chain carries TRBV6-5 and TRBJ1-1; the D gene is possibly TRBD1 (5 bases). From germline, CDR1 is MNHEY and CDR2 SVGAGI. Trimming shortened V by 0 bases and J by 3 bases, and 8 bases separated the two germline ends. This CDR3 has 14 amino acids. The CDR3 spells CASSYSDTDTEAFF. As DNA, the CDR3 is TGTGCCAGCAGTTACTCGGACACCGACACTGAAGCTTTCTTT.

In this sample, this clonotype is medium-sized. The chain is built from TRBV6-1 and TRBJ2-2; 7 nucleotides match TRBD1. Per germline, CDR1 MNHNS and CDR2 SASEGT. V gave up 7 bases and J gave up 0 bases; unmatched junction bases: 5. The CDR3 extends over 15 amino acids. The CDR3 sequence is CASTPGQPNTGELFF. The CDR3 DNA is TGTGCCAGCACCCCGGGACAGCCGAACACCGGGGAGCTGTTTTTT.

Sample share makes this clonotype medium-sized. This chain joins TRBV7-2 and TRBJ2-3, with 7 nucleotides matching TRBD2. V lost 5 bases and J lost 0; bases outside the gene matches: 8. Per the germline V gene, CDR1 is SGHTA and CDR2 is FQGNSA. The CDR3 runs to 16 residues. The CDR3 is CASSPILAASTDTQYF. As DNA, the CDR3 is TGTGCCAGCAGCCCGATCCTAGCGGCGAGCACAGATACGCAGTATTTT.

This clonotype was seen ten or more times. The J gene is TRBJ2-7, the V gene TRBV20-1; D might be TRBD1 (5 bases). V shed 3 bases and J shed 2 bases, with 11 bases lying between them. This CDR3 comprises 13 residues. Germline CDR1 is DFQATT and CDR2 is SNEGSKA (reference sequence). The CDR3 loop reads CSASKQGPYEQYV. The DNA for the CDR3 is TGCAGTGCTAGTAAGCAGGGTCCCTACGAGCAGTACGTC.

This clonotype qualifies as medium-sized. The chain is built from TRBV20-1 and TRBJ2-7; the match to TRBD2 covers 7 bases. Trimming at V came to 0 bases and at J to 5 bases, leaving 7 bases not matched to a gene. CDR3 length: 14 residues. Germline lookup yields CDR1 DFQATT and CDR2 SNEGSKA (reference sequence). CDR3 residues: CSARDPAGRDEQYF. CDR3 sequence (DNA): TGCAGTGCTAGAGATCCGGCGGGGAGGGACGAGCAGTACTTC.

This clonotype is medium-sized in the sample. The V gene is TRBV11-2, the J gene TRBJ2-5; TRBD1 aligns across 12 bases. The germline V gene encodes CDR1 SGHAT and CDR2 FQNNGV. This CDR3 has 15 residues. Trimming at V came to 5 bases and at J to 5 bases, leaving 6 bases not matched to a gene. CDR3 sequence: CASSQGTGGWETQYF. DNA of the CDR3: TGTGCCAGCAGCCAAGGGACAGGGGGCTGGGAGACCCAGTACTTC.

Sample share makes this clonotype medium-sized. This chain links TRBV28 with TRBJ2-3, with D hard to call. Trimming removed 6 bases from V and 1 base from J, with 8 bases in between. This CDR3 comprises 13 residues. CDR1 MDHEN and CDR2 SYDVKM come from the germline V gene. The CDR3 bases are TGTGCCAGCAGGCCGATTGGCACAGATACGCAGTATTTT. Its translation: CASRPIGTDTQYF.

There are a few counts of this clonotype. This chain links TRBV6-5 with TRBJ2-6; 8 positions match TRBD1. The CDR3 runs 17 residues. The ends lost 2 bases at V and 1 base at J; junction bases unmatched: 4. The germline V gene has CDR1 MNHEY and CDR2 SVGAGI. Here the CDR3 DNA reads TGTGCCAGCAGTTACATTCAGGGGGCATCTGGGGCCAACGTCCTGACTTTC. Translating it yields CASSYIQGASGANVLTF.

By share, this clonotype ranks as medium-sized. This chain uses TRBV21-1 with TRBJ2-7; whether TRBD2, the table's D call, matches the DNA was not checked. TRBV21-1 corresponds to a pseudogene. The CDR3 consists of 15 residues. The CDR3 region is CASSKVRTSVYEQYF. CDR3 bases: TGTGCCAGCAGCAAAGTTCGGACTAGCGTCTACGAGCAGTACTTC.

This clonotype is labeled medium-sized (0.01 to 0.1%). The rearrangement links TRBV6-6 to TRBJ1-1, with no clear D. This CDR3 has 12 residues. V lost 7 bases and J 5 bases, leaving 11 bases between the germline ends. In germline, CDR1 is MNHNY, CDR2 SVGAGI (reference sequence). CDR3 in amino acids: CASTPRATEAFF. The CDR3 nucleotides are TGTGCCAGCACCCCACGGGCTACTGAAGCTTTCTTT.

The chain couples TRBV7-8 to TRBJ2-5; D remains unclear. The CDR3 is 14 amino acids. V shed 5 bases and J shed 4 bases, with 14 bases lying between them. Per the germline V gene, CDR1 is SGHVS and CDR2 is FQNEAQ. CDR3 in DNA: TGTGCCAGCAGCACACGCCCAGGCGCAGAGACCCAGTACTTC. Translation gives CASSTRPGAETQYF.

This clonotype is labeled medium-sized. The chain couples TRBV27 to TRBJ2-7; possibly TRBD1 for D (6 bases). There are 14 residues in the CDR3. CDR1 is MNHEY and CDR2 is SMNVEV in the germline V gene (reference sequence). The V end lost 5 bases, the J end lost 4 bases, and 15 bases lay between the germline ends. This CDR3 reads CASSPRAQGYEQYF. Written as DNA, the CDR3 is TGTGCCAGCAGTCCGAGGGCACAGGGATACGAGCAGTACTTC.

This clonotype was seen repeatedly, ten times or more. The chain combines TRBV11-2 with TRBJ2-3, with a possible D match to TRBD1 (6 bases). The length of the CDR3 is 13 residues. Trimming cost V 5 bases and J 5 bases, with 11 bases left between them. Germline V gene sequence: CDR1 SGHAT, CDR2 FQNNGV. The CDR3, as DNA: TGTGCCAGCAGCCATTCAGGGGTAGATACGCAGTATTTT. It specifies CASSHSGVDTQYF.

This clonotype has at least ten counts. The gene calls are TRBV28 and TRBJ1-5; a weak D match, TRBD1 (6 bases). V was cut by 5 bases and J by 6 bases, with 11 bases left in between. This CDR3 contains 13 residues. Germline V lookup: CDR1 MDHEN, CDR2 SYDVKM. The CDR3 loop reads CASSMGARQPQHF. Here the CDR3 DNA reads TGTGCCAGCAGTATGGGGGCTCGTCAGCCCCAGCATTTT.

This clonotype is labeled as medium-sized. The rearrangement uses TRBV10-2 and TRBJ2-7; weak D call: TRBD2 (6 bases). Germline lookup yields CDR1 WSHSY and CDR2 SAAADI. The CDR3 totals 15 residues. V was pared by 0 bases and J by 0 bases, with 9 bases between. CDR3 region: CASSESAGSSYEQYF. DNA for the CDR3: TGCGCCAGCAGTGAGTCGGCGGGGAGCTCCTACGAGCAGTACTTC.

This clonotype has at least ten counts. This chain connects TRBV29-1 to TRBJ2-7; 14 bases line up with TRBD2. Germline V lookup: CDR1 SQVTM, CDR2 ANQGSEA. V was pared by 3 bases and J by 3 bases, with 1 base of the junction left unmatched. The length of the CDR3 is 14 residues. As DNA, the CDR3 is TGCAGCGTTGAGGGACTAGCGGGGGACTACGAGCAGTACTTC. It is translated as CSVEGLAGDYEQYF.

In its sample, this clonotype ranks as medium-sized. An end of the junction differs from the germline gene, which may be a read error. The chain carries TRBV11-2 and TRBJ2-3, with a weak D call TRBD2 (5 bases). The CDR3 consists of 14 residues. Germline-derived CDR1 and CDR2 are SGHAT and FQNNGV. CDR3 amino acids: CASSLGSVGDTQYF. The CDR3 nucleotides are TGTGCCAGCAGTTTAGGGAGTGTTGGAGATACGCAGTATTTT.

The rearrangement uses TRBV28 and TRBJ1-6; D is unresolved. There are 14 residues in the CDR3. Germline V gene lookup returns CDR1 MDHEN and CDR2 SYDVKM. The ends were cut back, 1 base at V and 7 bases at J, with 8 bases in the middle. CDR3 bases: TGTGCCAGCAGTTTATCCAGGTCGAATTCACCCCTCCACTTT. It yields the protein CASSLSRSNSPLHF.